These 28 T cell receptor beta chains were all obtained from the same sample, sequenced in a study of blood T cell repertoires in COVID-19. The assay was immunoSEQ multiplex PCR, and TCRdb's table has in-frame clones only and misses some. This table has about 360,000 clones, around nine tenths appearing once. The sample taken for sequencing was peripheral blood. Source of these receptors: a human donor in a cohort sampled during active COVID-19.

The CDR3 DNA reads as TGTGCCAGCAGCCAAGGATCCGGGGAGCAGTACTTC. Its protein is CASSQGSGEQYF. The chain links TRBV3-1 (or the pseudogene TRBV3-2) to TRBJ2-7; D is undetermined. The CDR3 is 12 residues long. Germline-derived CDR1 and CDR2 are LGHDT and YNNKEL (reference sequence). Between the trimmed V and J ends, which lost 1 base and 7 bases, there was a span of 8 bases.

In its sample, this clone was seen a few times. The CDR3 sequence: CASSPLAGGLTGELFF. The DNA for the CDR3 is TGTGCCAGCAGTCCACTAGCGGGAGGGCTGACCGGGGAGCTGTTTTTT. The chain uses TRBV27 and TRBJ2-2, with 13 positions matching TRBD2. CDR3 length equals 16 residues. Trimming removed 5 bases from V and 5 bases from J; junction bases left unmatched: 5. Germline CDR1 MNHEY, CDR2 SMNVEV (reference sequence).

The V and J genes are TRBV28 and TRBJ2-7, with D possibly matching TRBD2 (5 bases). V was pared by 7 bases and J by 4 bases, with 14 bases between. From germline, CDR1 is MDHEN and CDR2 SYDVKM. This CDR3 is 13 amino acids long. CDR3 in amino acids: CASIGPGGYEQYF. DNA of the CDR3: TGTGCCAGCATCGGACCCGGAGGTTACGAGCAGTACTTC.

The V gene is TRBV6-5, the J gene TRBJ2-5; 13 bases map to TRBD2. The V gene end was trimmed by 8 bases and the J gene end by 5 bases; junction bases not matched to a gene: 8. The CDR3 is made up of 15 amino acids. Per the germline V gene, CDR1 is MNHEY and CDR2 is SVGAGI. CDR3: CASQIGTSGVETQYF. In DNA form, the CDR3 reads TGTGCCAGCCAGATCGGGACTAGCGGGGTGGAGACCCAGTACTTC.

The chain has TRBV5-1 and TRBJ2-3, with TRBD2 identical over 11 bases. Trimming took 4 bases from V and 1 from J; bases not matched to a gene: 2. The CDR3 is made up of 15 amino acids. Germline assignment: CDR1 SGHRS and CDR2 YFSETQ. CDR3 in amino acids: CASSTGLAGTDTQYF. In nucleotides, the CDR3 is TGCGCCAGCAGCACGGGACTAGCGGGCACAGATACGCAGTATTTT.

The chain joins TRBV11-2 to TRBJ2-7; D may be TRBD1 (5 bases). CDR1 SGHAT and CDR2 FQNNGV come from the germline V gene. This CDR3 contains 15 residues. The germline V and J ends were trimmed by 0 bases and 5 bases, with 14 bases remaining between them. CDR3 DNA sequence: TGTGCCAGCAGCTTAGATGTACAGGCGATCGACGAGCAGTACTTC. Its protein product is CASSLDVQAIDEQYF.

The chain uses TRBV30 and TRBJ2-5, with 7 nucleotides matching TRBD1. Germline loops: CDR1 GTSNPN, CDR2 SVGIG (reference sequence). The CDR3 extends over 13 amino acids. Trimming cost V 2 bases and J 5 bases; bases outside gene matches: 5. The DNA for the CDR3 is TGTGCCTGGAGTATTGGACAGGCGGAGACCCAGTACTTC. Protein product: CAWSIGQAETQYF.

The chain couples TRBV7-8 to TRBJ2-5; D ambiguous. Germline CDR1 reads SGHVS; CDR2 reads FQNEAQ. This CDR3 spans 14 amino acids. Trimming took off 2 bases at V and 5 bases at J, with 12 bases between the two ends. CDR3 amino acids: CASSLLYSSETQYF. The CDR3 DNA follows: TGTGCCAGCAGCTTATTATACTCATCGGAGACCCAGTACTTC.

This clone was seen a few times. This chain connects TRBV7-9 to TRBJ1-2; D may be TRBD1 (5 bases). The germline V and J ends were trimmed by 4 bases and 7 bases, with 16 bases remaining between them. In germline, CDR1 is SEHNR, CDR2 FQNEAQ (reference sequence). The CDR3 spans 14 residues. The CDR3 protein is CASSSIERGPGYTF. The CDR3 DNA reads TGTGCCAGCAGCTCTATCGAAAGGGGCCCTGGCTACACCTTC.

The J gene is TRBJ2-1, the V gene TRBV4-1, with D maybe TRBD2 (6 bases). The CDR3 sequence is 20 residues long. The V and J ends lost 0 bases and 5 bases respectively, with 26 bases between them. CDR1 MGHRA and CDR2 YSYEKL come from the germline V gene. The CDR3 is CASSQDPTSNVFDQDNEQFF. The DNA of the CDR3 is TGCGCCAGCAGCCAAGATCCTACTAGCAACGTATTCGATCAGGACAATGAGCAGTTCTTC.

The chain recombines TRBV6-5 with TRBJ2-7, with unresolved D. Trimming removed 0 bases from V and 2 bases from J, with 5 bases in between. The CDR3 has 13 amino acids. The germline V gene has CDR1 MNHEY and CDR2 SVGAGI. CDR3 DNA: TGTGCCAGCAGTTACTCCCACACCTACGAGCAGTACTTC. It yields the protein CASSYSHTYEQYF.

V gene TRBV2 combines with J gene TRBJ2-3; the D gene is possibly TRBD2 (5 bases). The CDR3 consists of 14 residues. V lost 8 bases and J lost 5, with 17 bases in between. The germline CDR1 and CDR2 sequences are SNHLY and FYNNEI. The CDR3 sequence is CASAGIRGGDTQYF. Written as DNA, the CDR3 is TGTGCCAGCGCAGGAATCAGAGGAGGAGATACGCAGTATTTT.

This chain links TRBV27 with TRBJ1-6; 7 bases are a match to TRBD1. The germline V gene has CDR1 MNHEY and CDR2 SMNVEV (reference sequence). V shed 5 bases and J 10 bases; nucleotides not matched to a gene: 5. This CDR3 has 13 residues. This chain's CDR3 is CASSPDRISPLHF. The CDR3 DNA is TGTGCCAGCAGTCCGGACAGGATCTCACCCCTCCACTTT.

CDR3: CASSEGLAGFGISYNEQFF. The CDR3 DNA is TGTGCCAGCAGTGAGGGACTAGCGGGATTCGGAATCTCCTACAATGAGCAGTTCTTC. The chain joins TRBV6-1 to TRBJ2-1; 13 nucleotides align to TRBD2. Germline V gene data show CDR1 as MNHNS and CDR2 as SASEGT. The CDR3 has 19 amino acids. With V trimmed by 3 bases and J by 0 bases, 8 bases remained unmatched.

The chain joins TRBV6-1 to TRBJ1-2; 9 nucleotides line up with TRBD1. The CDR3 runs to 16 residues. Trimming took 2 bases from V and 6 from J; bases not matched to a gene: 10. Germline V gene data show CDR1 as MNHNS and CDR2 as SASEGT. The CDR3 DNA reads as TGTGCCAGCAGTGAATCCCCGTGGGGACAGGGAGATGGCTACACCTTC. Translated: CASSESPWGQGDGYTF.

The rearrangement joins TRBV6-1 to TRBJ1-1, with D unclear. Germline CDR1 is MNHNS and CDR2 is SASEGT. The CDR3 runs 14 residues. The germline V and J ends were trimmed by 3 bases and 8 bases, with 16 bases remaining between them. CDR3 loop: CASSDRTGGSEAFF. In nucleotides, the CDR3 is TGTGCCAGCAGTGATAGGACGGGAGGGTCCGAAGCTTTCTTT.

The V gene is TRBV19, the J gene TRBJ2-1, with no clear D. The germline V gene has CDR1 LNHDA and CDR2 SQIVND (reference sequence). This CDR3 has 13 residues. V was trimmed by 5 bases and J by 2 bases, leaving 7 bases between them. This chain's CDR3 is CASSATPYNEQFF. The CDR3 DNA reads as TGTGCCAGTAGTGCTACTCCCTACAATGAGCAGTTCTTC.

Here the CDR3 reads CASSQTGEADTQYF. The CDR3 nucleotides are TGTGCCAGCAGCCAGACAGGGGAGGCAGATACGCAGTATTTT. The chain recombines TRBV7-2 with TRBJ2-3, with 8 bases matching TRBD1. The CDR3 is 14 amino acids. The J segment lost 4 bases and the V segment lost 5 bases, leaving 5 bases of the junction unmatched. Germline lookup yields CDR1 SGHTA and CDR2 FQGNSA. The full variable domain, with the rest looked up from reference TRBV7-2 and TRBJ2-3, is GAGVSQSPSNKVTEKGKDVELRCDPISGHTALYWYRQSLGQGLEFLIYFQGNSAPDKSGLPSDRFSAERTGGSVSTLTIQRTQQEDSAVYLCASSQTGEADTQYFGPGTRLTVL.

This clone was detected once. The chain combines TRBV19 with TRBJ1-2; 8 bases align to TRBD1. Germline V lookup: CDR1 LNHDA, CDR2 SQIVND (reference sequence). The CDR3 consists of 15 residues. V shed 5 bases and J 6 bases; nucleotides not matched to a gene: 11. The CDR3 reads CASSPLDRGGDGYTF. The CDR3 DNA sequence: TGTGCCAGTAGTCCACTCGACAGGGGTGGGGATGGCTACACCTTC.

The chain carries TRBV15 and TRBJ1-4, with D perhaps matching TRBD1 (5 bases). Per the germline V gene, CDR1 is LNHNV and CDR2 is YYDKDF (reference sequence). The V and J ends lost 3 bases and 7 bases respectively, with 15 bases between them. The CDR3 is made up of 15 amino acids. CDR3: CATSSRVGGTEKLFF. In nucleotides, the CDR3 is TGTGCCACCAGCAGCAGGGTGGGGGGTACTGAAAAACTGTTTTTT.

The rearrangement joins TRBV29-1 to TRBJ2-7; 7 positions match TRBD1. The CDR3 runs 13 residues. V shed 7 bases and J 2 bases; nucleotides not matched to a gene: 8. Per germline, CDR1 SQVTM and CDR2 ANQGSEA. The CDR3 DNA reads TGCAGCGGATCGAACAGGGGCGCCTACGAGCAGTACTTC. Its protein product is CSGSNRGAYEQYF.

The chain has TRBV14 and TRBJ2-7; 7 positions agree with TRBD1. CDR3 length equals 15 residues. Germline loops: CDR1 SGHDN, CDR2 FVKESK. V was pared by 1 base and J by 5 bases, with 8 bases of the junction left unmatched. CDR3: CASSQVRDRDHEQYF. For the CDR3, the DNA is TGTGCCAGCAGCCAAGTTCGAGACAGGGACCACGAGCAGTACTTC.

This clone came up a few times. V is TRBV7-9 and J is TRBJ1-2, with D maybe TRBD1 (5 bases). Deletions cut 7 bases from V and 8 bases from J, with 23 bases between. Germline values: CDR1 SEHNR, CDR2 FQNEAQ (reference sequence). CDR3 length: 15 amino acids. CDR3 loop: CASNNRQNLQRGYTF. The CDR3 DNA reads TGTGCCAGCAATAATAGACAGAACCTTCAAAGGGGCTACACCTTC. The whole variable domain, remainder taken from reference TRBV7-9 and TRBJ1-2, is DTGVSQNPRHKITKRGQNVTFRCDPISEHNRLYWYRQTLGQGPEFLTYFQNEAQLEKSRLLSDRFSAERPKGSFSTLEIQRTEQGDSAMYLCASNNRQNLQRGYTFGSGTRLTVV.

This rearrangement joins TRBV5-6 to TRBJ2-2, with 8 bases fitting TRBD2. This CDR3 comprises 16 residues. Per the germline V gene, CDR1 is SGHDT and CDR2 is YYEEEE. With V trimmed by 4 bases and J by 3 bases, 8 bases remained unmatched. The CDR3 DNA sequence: TGTGCCAGCAGCCTGCAGCGGGAGTACCACACCGGGGAGCTGTTTTTT. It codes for CASSLQREYHTGELFF.

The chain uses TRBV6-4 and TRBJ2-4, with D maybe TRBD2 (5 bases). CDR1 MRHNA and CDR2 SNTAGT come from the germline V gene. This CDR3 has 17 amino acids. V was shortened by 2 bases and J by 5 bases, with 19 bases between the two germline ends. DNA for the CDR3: TGTGCCAGCAGTGACAACAAGGCTAGCCATTCCGAAAACATTCAGTACTTC. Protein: CASSDNKASHSENIQYF.

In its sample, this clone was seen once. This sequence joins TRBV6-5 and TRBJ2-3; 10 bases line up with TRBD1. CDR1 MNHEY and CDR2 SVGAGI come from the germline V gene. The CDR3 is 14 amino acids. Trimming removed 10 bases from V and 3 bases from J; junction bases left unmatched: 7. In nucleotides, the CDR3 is TGTGCCACTCAATGGGACAGGGGAACAGATACGCAGTATTTT. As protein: CATQWDRGTDTQYF.

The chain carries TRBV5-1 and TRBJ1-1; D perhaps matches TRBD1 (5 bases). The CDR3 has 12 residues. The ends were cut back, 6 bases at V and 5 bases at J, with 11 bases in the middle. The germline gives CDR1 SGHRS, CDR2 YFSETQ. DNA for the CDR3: TGCGCCAGCACTCAGGGTGGAACTGAAGCTTTCTTT. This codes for CASTQGGTEAFF.

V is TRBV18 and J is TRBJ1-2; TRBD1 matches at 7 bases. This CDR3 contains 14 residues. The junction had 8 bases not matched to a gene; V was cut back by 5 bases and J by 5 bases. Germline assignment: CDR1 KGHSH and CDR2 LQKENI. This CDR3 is CASSDRDSLYGYTF. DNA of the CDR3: TGTGCCAGCTCAGACAGGGACAGTCTGTATGGCTACACCTTC. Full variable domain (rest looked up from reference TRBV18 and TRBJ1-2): NAGVMQNPRHLVRRRGQEARLRCSPMKGHSHVYWYRQLPEEGLKFMVYLQKENIIDESGMPKERFSAEFPKEGPSILRIQQVVRGDSAAYFCASSDRDSLYGYTFGSGTRLTVV.